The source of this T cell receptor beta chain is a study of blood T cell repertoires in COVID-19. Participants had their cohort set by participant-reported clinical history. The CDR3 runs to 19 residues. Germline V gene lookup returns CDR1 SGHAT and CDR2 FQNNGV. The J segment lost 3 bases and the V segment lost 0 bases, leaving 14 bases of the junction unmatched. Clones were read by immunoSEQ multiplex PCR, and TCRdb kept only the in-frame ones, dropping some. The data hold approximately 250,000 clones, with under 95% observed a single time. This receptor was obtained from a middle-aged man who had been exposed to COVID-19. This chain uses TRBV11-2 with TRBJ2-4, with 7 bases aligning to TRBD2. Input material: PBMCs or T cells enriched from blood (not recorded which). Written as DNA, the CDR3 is TGTGCCAGCAGCTTAGACCTAGCGGCTTCCATAGGCGGCAAAAACATTCAGTACTTC. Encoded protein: CASSLDLAASIGGKNIQYF.